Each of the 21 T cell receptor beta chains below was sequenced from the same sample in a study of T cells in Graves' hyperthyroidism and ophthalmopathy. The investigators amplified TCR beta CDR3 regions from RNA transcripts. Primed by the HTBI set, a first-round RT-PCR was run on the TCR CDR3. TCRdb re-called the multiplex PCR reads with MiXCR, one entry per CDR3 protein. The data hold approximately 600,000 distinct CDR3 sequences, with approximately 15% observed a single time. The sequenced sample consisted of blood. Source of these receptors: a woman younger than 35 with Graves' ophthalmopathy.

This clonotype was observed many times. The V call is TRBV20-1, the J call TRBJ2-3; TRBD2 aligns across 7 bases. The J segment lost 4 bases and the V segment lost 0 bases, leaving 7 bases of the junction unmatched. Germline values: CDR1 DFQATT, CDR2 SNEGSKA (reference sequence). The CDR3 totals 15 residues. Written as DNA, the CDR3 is TGCAGTGCTAGAGAGTTGCGGGAGATTGCAGATACGCAGTATTTT. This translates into CSARELREIADTQYF.

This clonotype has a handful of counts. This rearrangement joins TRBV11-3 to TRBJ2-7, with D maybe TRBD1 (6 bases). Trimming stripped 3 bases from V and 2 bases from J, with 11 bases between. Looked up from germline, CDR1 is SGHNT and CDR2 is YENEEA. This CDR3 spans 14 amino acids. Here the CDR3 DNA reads TGTGCCAGCAGCTTGTCGACAGGACCCTACGAGCAGTACTTC. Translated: CASSLSTGPYEQYF.

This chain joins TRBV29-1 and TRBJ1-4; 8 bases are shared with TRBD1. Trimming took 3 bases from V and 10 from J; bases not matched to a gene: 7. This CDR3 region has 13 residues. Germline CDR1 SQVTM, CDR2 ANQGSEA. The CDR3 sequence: CSVDSGGDGKLFF. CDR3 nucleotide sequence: TGCAGCGTTGACTCAGGGGGCGATGGAAAACTGTTTTTT.

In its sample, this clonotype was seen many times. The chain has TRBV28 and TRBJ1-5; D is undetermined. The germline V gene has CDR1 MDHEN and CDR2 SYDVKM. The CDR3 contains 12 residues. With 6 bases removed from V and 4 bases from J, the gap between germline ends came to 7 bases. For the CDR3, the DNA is TGTGCCAGCAGCCCCCAGAATCAGCCCCAGCATTTT. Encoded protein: CASSPQNQPQHF.

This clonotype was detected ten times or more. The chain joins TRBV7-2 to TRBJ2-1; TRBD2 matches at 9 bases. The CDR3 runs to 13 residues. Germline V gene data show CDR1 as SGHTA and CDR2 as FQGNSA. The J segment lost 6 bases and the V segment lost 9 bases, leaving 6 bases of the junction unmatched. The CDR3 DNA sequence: TGTGCCAGTAGCGGGAGTTATAGCAATGAGCAGTTCTTC. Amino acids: CASSGSYSNEQFF.

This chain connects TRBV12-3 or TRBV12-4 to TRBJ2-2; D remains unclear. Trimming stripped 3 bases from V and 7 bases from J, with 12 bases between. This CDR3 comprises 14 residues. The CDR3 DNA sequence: TGTGCCAGCAGTTTGTGGGTGGAGAGCGGGGAGCTGTTTTTT. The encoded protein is CASSLWVESGELFF.

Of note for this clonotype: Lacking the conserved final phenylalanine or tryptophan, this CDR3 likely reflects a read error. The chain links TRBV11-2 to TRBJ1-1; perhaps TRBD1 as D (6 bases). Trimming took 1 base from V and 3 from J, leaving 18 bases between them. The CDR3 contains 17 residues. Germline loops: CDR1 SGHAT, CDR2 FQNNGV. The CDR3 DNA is TGTGCCAGCAGCTTAGGATTAGGACAGATGCTACACACTGAAGCTTTCCTT. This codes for CASSLGLGQMLHTEAFL.

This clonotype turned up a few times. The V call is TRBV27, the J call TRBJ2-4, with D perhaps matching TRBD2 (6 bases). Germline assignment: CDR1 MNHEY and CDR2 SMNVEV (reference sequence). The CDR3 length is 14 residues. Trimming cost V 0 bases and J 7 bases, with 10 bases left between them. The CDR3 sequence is CASSLSGGINIQYF. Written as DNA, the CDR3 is TGTGCCAGCAGTTTATCTGGCGGGATTAACATTCAGTACTTC.

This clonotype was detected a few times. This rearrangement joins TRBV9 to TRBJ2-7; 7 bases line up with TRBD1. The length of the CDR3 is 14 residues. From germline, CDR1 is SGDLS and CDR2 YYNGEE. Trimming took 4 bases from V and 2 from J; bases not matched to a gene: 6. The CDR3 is CASSPWDSPYEQYF. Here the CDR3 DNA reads TGTGCCAGCAGCCCTTGGGACAGCCCCTACGAGCAGTACTTC.

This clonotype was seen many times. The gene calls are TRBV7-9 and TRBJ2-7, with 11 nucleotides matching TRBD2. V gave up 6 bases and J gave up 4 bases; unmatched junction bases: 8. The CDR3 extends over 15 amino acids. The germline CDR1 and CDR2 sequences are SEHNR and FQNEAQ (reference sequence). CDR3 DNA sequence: TGTGCCAGCAGGTTACCGGGACTAGCGGATTACGAGCAGTACTTC. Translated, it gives CASRLPGLADYEQYF.

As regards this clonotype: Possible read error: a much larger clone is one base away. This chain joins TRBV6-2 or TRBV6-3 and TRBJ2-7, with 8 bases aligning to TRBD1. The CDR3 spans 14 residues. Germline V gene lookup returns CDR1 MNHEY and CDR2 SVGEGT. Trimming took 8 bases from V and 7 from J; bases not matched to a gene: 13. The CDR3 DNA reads TGTGCCAGCGGCCAAAGACAGGGGATCCATGAGCAGTACTTC. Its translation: CASGQRQGIHEQYF.

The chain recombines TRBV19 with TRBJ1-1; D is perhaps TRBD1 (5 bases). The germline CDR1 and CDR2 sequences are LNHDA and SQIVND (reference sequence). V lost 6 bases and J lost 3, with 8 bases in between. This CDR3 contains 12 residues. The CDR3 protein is CASRGTDTEAFF. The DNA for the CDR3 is TGTGCCAGTAGAGGGACCGACACTGAAGCTTTCTTT. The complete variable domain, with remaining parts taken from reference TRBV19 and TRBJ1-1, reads DGGITQSPKYLFRKEGQNVTLSCEQNLNHDAMYWYRQDPGQGLRLIYYSQIVNDFQKGDIAEGYSVSREKKESFPLTVTSAQKNPTAFYLCASRGTDTEAFFGQGTRLTVV.

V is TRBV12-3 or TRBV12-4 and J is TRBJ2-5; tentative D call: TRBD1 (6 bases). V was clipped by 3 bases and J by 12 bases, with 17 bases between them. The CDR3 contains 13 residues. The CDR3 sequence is CASSFRKQGLEYF. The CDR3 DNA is TGTGCCAGCAGTTTCAGGAAGCAGGGGTTGGAGTACTTC.

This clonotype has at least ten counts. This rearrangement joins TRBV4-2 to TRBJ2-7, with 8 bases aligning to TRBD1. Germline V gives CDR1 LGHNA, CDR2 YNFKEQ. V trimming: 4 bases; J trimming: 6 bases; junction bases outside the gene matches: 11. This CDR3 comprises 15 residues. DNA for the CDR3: TGTGCCAGCAGCCCTAGTCCCGGGACAGGTGGCGAGCAGTACTTC. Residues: CASSPSPGTGGEQYF.

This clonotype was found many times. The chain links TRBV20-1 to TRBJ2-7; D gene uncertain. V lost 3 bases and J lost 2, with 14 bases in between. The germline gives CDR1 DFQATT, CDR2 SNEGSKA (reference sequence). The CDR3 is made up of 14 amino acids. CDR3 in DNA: TGCAGTGCTAGGGAGACAAACAAGGCCTACGAGCAGTACTTC. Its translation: CSARETNKAYEQYF.

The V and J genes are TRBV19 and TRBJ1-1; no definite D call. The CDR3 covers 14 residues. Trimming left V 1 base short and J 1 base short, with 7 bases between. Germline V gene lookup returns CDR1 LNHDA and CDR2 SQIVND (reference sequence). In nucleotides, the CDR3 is TGTGCCAGTAGTATAGTGCCGGGGAACACTGAAGCTTTCTTT. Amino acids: CASSIVPGNTEAFF. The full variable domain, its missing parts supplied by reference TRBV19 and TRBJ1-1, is DGGITQSPKYLFRKEGQNVTLSCEQNLNHDAMYWYRQDPGQGLRLIYYSQIVNDFQKGDIAEGYSVSREKKESFPLTVTSAQKNPTAFYLCASSIVPGNTEAFFGQGTRLTVV.

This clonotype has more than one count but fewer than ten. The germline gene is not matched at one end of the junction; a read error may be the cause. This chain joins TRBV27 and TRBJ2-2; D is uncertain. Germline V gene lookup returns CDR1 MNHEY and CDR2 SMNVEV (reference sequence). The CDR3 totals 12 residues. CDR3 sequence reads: CAGSLSSGELFF. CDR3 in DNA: TGTGCCGGCAGTCTCAGTAGCGGGGAGCTGTTTTTT.

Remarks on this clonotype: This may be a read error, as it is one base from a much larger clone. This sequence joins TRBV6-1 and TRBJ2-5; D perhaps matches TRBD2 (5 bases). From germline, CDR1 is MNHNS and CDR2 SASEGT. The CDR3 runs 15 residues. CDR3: CVSSEKRRPQETQYF. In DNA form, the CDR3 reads TGTGTCAGCAGTGAAAAGAGGAGGCCTCAAGAGACCCAGTACTTC.

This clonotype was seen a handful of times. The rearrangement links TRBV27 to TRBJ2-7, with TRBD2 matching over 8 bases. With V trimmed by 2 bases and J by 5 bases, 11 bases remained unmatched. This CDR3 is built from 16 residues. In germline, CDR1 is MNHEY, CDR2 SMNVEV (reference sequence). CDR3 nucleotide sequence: TGTGCCAGCAGTTTAGGTCCGTCTGGCGGGAGGAACGAGCAGTACTTC. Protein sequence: CASSLGPSGGRNEQYF.

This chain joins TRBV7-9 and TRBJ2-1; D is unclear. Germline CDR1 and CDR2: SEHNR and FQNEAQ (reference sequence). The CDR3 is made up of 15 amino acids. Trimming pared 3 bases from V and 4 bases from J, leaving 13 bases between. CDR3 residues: CASSLGEVIYNEQFF. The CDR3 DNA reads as TGTGCCAGCAGCTTGGGTGAGGTTATATACAATGAGCAGTTCTTC.

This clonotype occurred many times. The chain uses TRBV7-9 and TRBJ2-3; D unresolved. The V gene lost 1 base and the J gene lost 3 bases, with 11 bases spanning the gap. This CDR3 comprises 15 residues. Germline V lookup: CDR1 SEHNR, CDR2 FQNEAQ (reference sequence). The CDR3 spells CASSLDGRKTDTQYF. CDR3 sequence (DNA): TGTGCCAGCAGCTTAGACGGAAGGAAAACAGATACGCAGTATTTT.